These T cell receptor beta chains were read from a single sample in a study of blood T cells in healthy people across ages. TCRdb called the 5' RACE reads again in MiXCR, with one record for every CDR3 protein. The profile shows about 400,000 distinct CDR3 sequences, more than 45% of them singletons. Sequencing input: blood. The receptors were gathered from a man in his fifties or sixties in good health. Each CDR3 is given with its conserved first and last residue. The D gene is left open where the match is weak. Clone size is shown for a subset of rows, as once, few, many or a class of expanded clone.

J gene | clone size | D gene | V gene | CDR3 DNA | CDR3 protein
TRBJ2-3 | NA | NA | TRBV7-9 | TGTGCCAACAGGACGGCCAGCACAGATACGCAGTATTTT | CANRTASTDTQYF
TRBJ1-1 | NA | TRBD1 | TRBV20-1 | TGCAGTGCCCGGAGAGAGGGGGCCTGGAGCGAAGCTTTCTTT | CSARREGAWSEAFF
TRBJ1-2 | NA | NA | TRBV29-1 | TGCAGCGTGCAGACAGGTGGAGGCTATGGCTACACCTTC | CSVQTGGGYGYTF
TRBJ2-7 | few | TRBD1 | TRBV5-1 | TGCGCCAGCGAGAAGACAGGGATGGGGGAGCAGTACTTC | CASEKTGMGEQYF
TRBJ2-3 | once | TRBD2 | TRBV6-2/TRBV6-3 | TGTGCCAGCAGTCCTTCCCCGGGACTAGTCCCTAGAGGGGACACAGATACGCAGTATTTT | CASSPSPGLVPRGDTDTQYF
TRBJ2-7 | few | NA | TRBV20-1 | TGCAGTGCTAGATCCCCCTCGGGGACCCAACTGGGCTCCTACGAGCAGTACTTC | CSARSPSGTQLGSYEQYF
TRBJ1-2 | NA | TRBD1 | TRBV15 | TGTGCCACCAGCCGATGGATACAGGGGGCGCGGGACTATGGCTACACCTTC | CATSRWIQGARDYGYTF
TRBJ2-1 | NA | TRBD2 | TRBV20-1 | TGCAGTGCTAGATATAGGCGGGGGAGTTTCTATGAGCAGTTCTTC | CSARYRRGSFYEQFF
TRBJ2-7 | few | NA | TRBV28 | TGTGCCAGCAGTACTCCCCCGGGGGCCGAGCAGTACTTC | CASSTPPGAEQYF
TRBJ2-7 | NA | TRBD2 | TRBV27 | TGTGCCAGCAGTTCCCATCGTAACGGGAGGCTCCACGAGCAGTACTTC | CASSSHRNGRLHEQYF
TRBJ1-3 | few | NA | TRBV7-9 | TGTGCCAGCAGCTTTAATGGAAACACCATATATTTT | CASSFNGNTIYF
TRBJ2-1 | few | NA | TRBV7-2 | TGTGCCAGCAGCCCCCGAGGGGGACAATCATTAAGCGATGAGCAGTTCTTC | CASSPRGGQSLSDEQFF
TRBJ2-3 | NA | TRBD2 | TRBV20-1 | TGCAGTGCTAGAGATCGACTAGCGCCTAGCACAGATATGCAGTATTTT | CSARDRLAPSTDMQYF
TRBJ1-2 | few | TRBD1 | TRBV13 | TGTGCCAGCAGCTTAGACAGGGGGCGCGGTGGCTACACCTTC | CASSLDRGRGGYTF
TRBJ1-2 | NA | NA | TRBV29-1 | TGCAGCGTTGTTTGGGGAGATGGCTACACCTTC | CSVVWGDGYTF
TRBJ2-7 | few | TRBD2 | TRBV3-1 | TGTGCCAGCAGCCAAGCCGGGAGGGCCTCGTACGAGCAGTACTTC | CASSQAGRASYEQYF
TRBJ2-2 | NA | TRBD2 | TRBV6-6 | TGTGCCAGCACAAAACGGGAGGGGCCGAGGACCGGGGAGCTGTTTTTT | CASTKREGPRTGELFF
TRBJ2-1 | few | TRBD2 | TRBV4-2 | TGTGCCAGCAGCCAAGAACTAGCGGGACTCTACAATGAGCAGTTCTTC | CASSQELAGLYNEQFF
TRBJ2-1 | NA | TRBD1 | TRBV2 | TGTGCCAGCAGTGAAGGGACAGGCCTACGGTGGGATGAGCAGTTCTTC | CASSEGTGLRWDEQFF
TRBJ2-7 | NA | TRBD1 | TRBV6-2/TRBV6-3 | TGTGCCAGCAGACGGGACAGGCAGGGACCCTACGAGCAGTACTTC | CASRRDRQGPYEQYF
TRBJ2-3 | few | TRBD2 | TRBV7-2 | TGTGCCAGCAGCTTCGCTAGCGGCCTTAAGACAGATACGCAGTATTTT | CASSFASGLKTDTQYF
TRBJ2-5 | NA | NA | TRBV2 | TGTGCCAGCAGTGATAGCAGGATGGGGACCCAGTACTTC | CASSDSRMGTQYF
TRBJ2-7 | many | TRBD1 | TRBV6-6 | TGTGCCAGTCGCCGACAGGGAATGTCCTACGAGCAGTACTTC | CASRRQGMSYEQYF
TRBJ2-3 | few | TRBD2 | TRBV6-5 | TGTGCCAGCAGTCAGGGACTAGCGGGGTGGACAGATACGCAGTATTTT | CASSQGLAGWTDTQYF
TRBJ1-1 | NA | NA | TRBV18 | TGTGCCAGCTCACCAGCTGGGGACGAAGCTTTCTTT | CASSPAGDEAFF
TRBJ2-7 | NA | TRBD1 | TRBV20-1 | TGCAGTGCTTCCGCCCTCCGGACAGGCGAGCAGTACTTC | CSASALRTGEQYF
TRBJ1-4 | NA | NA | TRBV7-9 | TGTGCCAGCAGCCCACTACAGGGTTCTAATGAAAAACTGTTTTTT | CASSPLQGSNEKLFF
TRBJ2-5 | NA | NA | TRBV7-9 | TGTGCCAGCGGCAGGGAGGTGGAGACCCAGTACTTC | CASGREVETQYF
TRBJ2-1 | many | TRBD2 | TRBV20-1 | TGCAGTGCTAGGGCCGGACTAGCTAGCTCCTACAATGAGCAGTTCTTC | CSARAGLASSYNEQFF
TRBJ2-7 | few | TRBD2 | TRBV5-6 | TGTGCCAGCAGCCTTAGCGGGAGGAACTACGAGCAGTACTTC | CASSLSGRNYEQYF
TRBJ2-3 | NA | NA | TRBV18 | TGTGCCAGCTCACCACCAACCCCCACAGATACGCAGTATTTT | CASSPPTPTDTQYF
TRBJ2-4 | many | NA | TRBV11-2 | TGTGCCAGCAGCCCTACCACGAGTAGAAACATTCAGTACTTC | CASSPTTSRNIQYF